This T cell receptor beta chain was sequenced during a study of OX40 agonist ivuxolimab in advanced cancers. The overall study: Ivuxolimab was administered intravenously to patients at 0.01 to 10 mg/kg every 2 weeks. Allowance was made for prior anti-PD-1, anti-PD-L1 or anti-CTLA-4 therapy, and 40% to 45% had some.

Germline CDR1 is SGHVS and CDR2 is FQNEAQ. The germline V and J ends were trimmed by 2 bases and 4 bases, with 6 bases remaining between them. This CDR3 comprises 13 residues. Here immunoSEQ multiplex PCR was the method, and the copy in TCRdb shows in-frame clones only, minus some. This table holds around 20,000 clones, 65% to 75% found once. Points from the study as a whole: Partial responders at 0.1-3.0 mg/kg showed near-lowest clonal expansion.

A word on this clone: What it binds is not known.

At baseline, cycle 4 day 1, and cycle 7 day 1, blood was sampled. The sample in question was CD4+ or CD8+ T cells sorted from blood, obtained in a trial of the OX40 agonist ivuxolimab. This clonotype was sampled from an adult with an advanced solid tumor such as melanoma, head and neck, liver or kidney cancer. The rearrangement joins TRBV7-8 to TRBJ1-5; D gene unclear. This chain's CDR3 is CASSLRANQPQHF. The CDR3 nucleotides read TGTGCCAGCAGCTTAAGAGCTAATCAGCCCCAGCATTTT.